A single sample gave rise to the 30 T cell receptor beta chains below, sequenced in a study of blood T cell repertoires in COVID-19. Only in-frame clones appear in the TCRdb table, and some are missing; sequencing was by immunoSEQ multiplex PCR. The table lists more than 65,000 clones, nearly 80% of them singletons, with roughly 6.5% in the top ten. Sequencing was performed on peripheral blood. These receptors all come from a woman aged 55-75 years with acute or convalescent COVID-19.

V gene TRBV6-2 or TRBV6-3 combines with J gene TRBJ2-5; D is unclear. The germline V and J ends were trimmed by 4 bases and 5 bases, with 14 bases remaining between them. Germline values: CDR1 MNHEY, CDR2 SVGEGT. The length of the CDR3 is 14 residues. Here the CDR3 DNA reads TGTGCCAGCAGTTTTATGTCCCCCGGGGAGACCCAGTACTTC. Its translation is CASSFMSPGETQYF.

The chain couples TRBV6-5 to TRBJ1-2; 8 bases are shared with TRBD1. The V and J ends lost 6 bases and 3 bases, in that order; junction bases with no gene match: 0. This CDR3 is built from 12 residues. Germline-derived CDR1 and CDR2 are MNHEY and SVGAGI. The CDR3 loop is CASRQGDYGYTF. The CDR3 bases are TGTGCCAGCAGACAGGGGGACTATGGCTACACCTTC.

This chain links TRBV6-2 or TRBV6-3 with TRBJ2-3; D remains unclear. Germline V gives CDR1 MNHEY, CDR2 SVGEGT. The CDR3 length is 13 residues. Trimming removed 1 base from V and 2 bases from J, with 4 bases in between. The CDR3 sequence is CASSYFLTDTQYF. The CDR3 region has the DNA TGTGCCAGCAGTTACTTCCTCACAGATACGCAGTATTTT.

This rearrangement joins TRBV11-2 to TRBJ2-5; unclear D gene. The germline CDR1 and CDR2 sequences are SGHAT and FQNNGV. V was cut by 1 base and J by 4 bases, with 13 bases left in between. The length of the CDR3 is 15 residues. CDR3 in amino acids: CASSLVPLAGETQYF. Here the CDR3 DNA reads TGTGCCAGCAGCTTAGTTCCACTCGCAGGAGAGACCCAGTACTTC.

This sequence joins TRBV7-3 and TRBJ1-2; the D gene is possibly TRBD1 (5 bases). Germline lookup yields CDR1 SGHTA and CDR2 FQGTGA. CDR3 length: 14 residues. V dropped 2 bases and J dropped 8 bases, with 15 bases sitting between them. The CDR3 DNA reads as TGTGCCAGCAGCTTACGGGGAGGGGAGTCCGGCTACACCTTC. Protein product: CASSLRGGESGYTF. Full variable domain (rest looked up from reference TRBV7-3 and TRBJ1-2): GAGVSQTPSNKVTEKGKYVELRCDPISGHTALYWYRQSLGQGPEFLIYFQGTGAADDSGLPNDRFFAVRPEGSVSTLKIQRTERGDSAVYLCASSLRGGESGYTFGSGTRLTVV.

The sample holds a few counts of this clone. V gene TRBV7-3 combines with J gene TRBJ2-5; 7 bases match TRBD2. J lost 6 bases, V lost 0 bases, and 13 bases had no gene match. The CDR3 has 17 amino acids. Germline V gives CDR1 SGHTA, CDR2 FQGTGA. CDR3 in amino acids: CASSLTRLTSAGKTQYF. DNA for the CDR3: TGTGCCAGCAGCTTAACGCGCCTCACTAGCGCGGGGAAGACCCAGTACTTC.

In its sample, this clone was seen once. The rearrangement links TRBV5-1 to TRBJ2-3; D is possibly TRBD2 (6 bases). The CDR3 covers 14 residues. Germline CDR1 reads SGHRS; CDR2 reads YFSETQ. Trimming removed 2 bases at V and 2 bases at J, with 9 bases between. CDR3 in DNA: TGCGCCAGCAGCTTCCGGGACTCCACAGATACGCAGTATTTT. Translation: CASSFRDSTDTQYF.

This clone has only one observation. The gene calls are TRBV11-2 and TRBJ1-1; maybe TRBD1 (6 bases). The germline V and J ends were trimmed by 0 bases and 5 bases, with 16 bases remaining between them. The germline gives CDR1 SGHAT, CDR2 FQNNGV. The length of the CDR3 is 16 residues. The CDR3 region is CASSLELYNRVTEAFF. CDR3 nucleotide sequence: TGTGCCAGCAGCTTAGAATTATACAACAGGGTTACTGAAGCTTTCTTT.

The genes are TRBV30 and TRBJ2-3; D gene ambiguous. The CDR3 loop spans 11 amino acids. Germline V gene sequence: CDR1 GTSNPN, CDR2 SVGIG (reference sequence). CDR3 amino acids: CAGRLGDTQYF. The CDR3 region has the DNA TGTGCGGGCAGGTTAGGAGATACGCAGTATTTT.

This clone turned up a few times. The chain uses TRBV28 and TRBJ2-3, with 10 bases aligning to TRBD1. J was trimmed by 2 bases and V by 2 bases; bases with no gene match: 13. Germline V lookup: CDR1 MDHEN, CDR2 SYDVKM. The CDR3 totals 19 residues. The CDR3 loop is CASSLGVGTGARVTDTQYF. Written as DNA, the CDR3 is TGTGCCAGCAGTTTAGGCGTGGGGACAGGGGCCCGGGTCACAGATACGCAGTATTTT.

The chain uses TRBV2 and TRBJ1-5, with 8 bases that match TRBD1. CDR1 and CDR2 (germline): SNHLY, FYNNEI. Losses at the gene ends were 7 bases for V and 4 bases for J; bases not matched to a gene: 3. The CDR3 consists of 13 residues. DNA for the CDR3: TGTGCCAGCAAGACAGGGGAAAATCAGCCCCAGCATTTT. This gives the protein CASKTGENQPQHF. Based on the CDR3 plus reference TRBV2 and TRBJ1-5, the full variable domain is EPEVTQTPSHQVTQMGQEVILRCVPISNHLYFYWYRQILGQKVEFLVSFYNNEISEKSEIFDDQFSVERPDGSNFTLKIRSTKLEDSAMYFCASKTGENQPQHFGDGTRLSIL.

The genes are TRBV3-1 (or the pseudogene TRBV3-2) and TRBJ1-5; no firm D call. The CDR3 is 15 residues long. Germline V gene sequence: CDR1 LGHDT, CDR2 YNNKEL (reference sequence). Trimming took 1 base from V and 6 from J, leaving 13 bases between them. Written as DNA, the CDR3 is TGTGCCAGCAGCCAAGCAGGAGGGATCTTTCAGCCCCAGCATTTT. This sequence encodes CASSQAGGIFQPQHF.

As for this clone: An end of the junction differs from the germline gene, which may be a read error. The gene calls are TRBV11-3 and TRBJ2-5, with 10 bases identical to TRBD2. Germline CDR1 reads SGHNT; CDR2 reads YENEEA. CDR3 length: 16 residues. The CDR3 DNA reads TGTGCCCGCAGCGGGGGGGGGCGGGGAGAACAAGAGACCCAGTACTTC. Its translation is CARSGGGRGEQETQYF.

This chain connects TRBV6-1 to TRBJ2-2, with a tentative D call TRBD2 (5 bases). The CDR3 is 15 amino acids. Germline V CDR1 and CDR2: MNHNS, SASEGT. Trimming removed 2 bases at V and 2 bases at J, with 9 bases between. The CDR3 bases are TGTGCCAGCAGTGAACCCGGGGAAAACACCGGGGAGCTGTTTTTT. Translation: CASSEPGENTGELFF.

This clone was picked up one time. The chain is built from TRBV6-5 and TRBJ1-5; D gene ambiguous. CDR3 size: 13 residues. V was shortened by 6 bases and J by 7 bases, with 13 bases between the two germline ends. CDR1 and CDR2 (germline): MNHEY, SVGAGI. As DNA, the CDR3 is TGTGCCAGCAGCCTCCGGGTACGCCAGCCCCAGCATTTT. It specifies CASSLRVRQPQHF.

The V call is TRBV6-4, the J call TRBJ2-1; TRBD2 aligns across 10 bases. The CDR3 loop spans 16 amino acids. Trimming took 2 bases from V and 6 from J; bases not matched to a gene: 7. In germline, CDR1 is MRHNA, CDR2 SNTAGT. The CDR3 DNA follows: TGTGCCAGCAGTGACCTAGGTAGCGGGGGGATCAATGAGCAGTTCTTC. It yields the protein CASSDLGSGGINEQFF.

The chain couples TRBV7-9 to TRBJ1-1; D is unresolved. The CDR3 spans 13 residues. Germline V gives CDR1 SEHNR, CDR2 FQNEAQ (reference sequence). Trimming stripped 4 bases from V and 1 base from J, with 7 bases between. The CDR3 protein is CASSSSGNTEAFF. In DNA form, the CDR3 reads TGTGCCAGCAGCTCCTCGGGGAACACTGAAGCTTTCTTT.

The chain has TRBV20-1 and TRBJ1-1, with TRBD1 matching over 11 bases. CDR1 is DFQATT and CDR2 is SNEGSKA in the germline V gene (reference sequence). V shed 3 bases, J shed 10 bases, and the junction held 10 bases outside the gene matches. The CDR3 has 14 amino acids. The CDR3 reads CSASPGQGVSGAFF. CDR3 DNA sequence: TGCAGTGCTAGTCCGGGACAGGGGGTTAGTGGAGCTTTCTTT.

The V call is TRBV6-5, the J call TRBJ1-2; D call uncertain. Germline CDR1 reads MNHEY; CDR2 reads SVGAGI. The CDR3 sequence is 12 residues long. Trimming took 6 bases from V and 3 from J, leaving 8 bases between them. The CDR3 DNA is TGTGCCAGCAGGGAGGCGGACTATGGCTACACCTTC. As protein: CASREADYGYTF.

This chain connects TRBV3-1 (or the pseudogene TRBV3-2) to TRBJ2-2; 7 bases agree with TRBD1. The CDR3 totals 17 residues. Per the germline V gene, CDR1 is LGHDT and CDR2 is YNNKEL (reference sequence). V lost 0 bases and J lost 0; bases outside the gene matches: 4. CDR3 residues: CASSQEGQSSNTGELFF. CDR3 DNA: TGTGCCAGCAGCCAAGAGGGACAGTCGTCGAACACCGGGGAGCTGTTTTTT.

The V and J genes are TRBV5-6 and TRBJ2-7; the match to TRBD1 covers 10 bases. The CDR3 extends over 16 amino acids. The V gene end was trimmed by 0 bases and the J gene end by 5 bases; junction bases not matched to a gene: 8. CDR1 SGHDT and CDR2 YYEEEE come from the germline V gene. The DNA of the CDR3 is TGTGCCAGCAGCTTGGCGATGGGGACAGGGGTGAACGAGCAGTACTTC. Encoded protein: CASSLAMGTGVNEQYF.

This sequence joins TRBV7-2 and TRBJ2-3; D ambiguous. V lost 2 bases to trimming and J lost 2 bases, with 5 bases between them. Germline values: CDR1 SGHTA, CDR2 FQGNSA. CDR3 length: 13 amino acids. The CDR3 DNA reads TGTGCCAGCAGCTTAATGGCCACAGATACGCAGTATTTT. It specifies CASSLMATDTQYF. Based on the CDR3 plus reference TRBV7-2 and TRBJ2-3, the full variable domain is GAGVSQSPSNKVTEKGKDVELRCDPISGHTALYWYRQSLGQGLEFLIYFQGNSAPDKSGLPSDRFSAERTGGSVSTLTIQRTQQEDSAVYLCASSLMATDTQYFGPGTRLTVL.

The chain couples TRBV5-6 to TRBJ2-2; no definite D call. This CDR3 spans 16 amino acids. Trimming left V 1 base short and J 1 base short, with 11 bases between. CDR1 SGHDT and CDR2 YYEEEE come from the germline V gene. This chain's CDR3 is CASSLTFGVNTGELFF. In DNA, the CDR3 is TGTGCCAGCAGCTTGACTTTTGGAGTGAACACCGGGGAGCTGTTTTTT.

The gene calls are TRBV19 and TRBJ2-3; D uncertain. The CDR3 length is 13 residues. Germline CDR1 and CDR2: LNHDA and SQIVND (reference sequence). V lost 4 bases to trimming and J lost 0 bases, with 5 bases between them. CDR3 amino acids: CASSSLSTDTQYF. The CDR3 DNA follows: TGTGCCAGTAGTAGTCTTAGCACAGATACGCAGTATTTT.

This chain uses TRBV7-8 with TRBJ1-1, with D possibly matching TRBD1 (6 bases). Trimming left V 7 bases short and J 5 bases short, with 14 bases between. CDR3 length: 13 residues. Germline CDR1 is SGHVS and CDR2 is FQNEAQ. The CDR3 is CASTSGVGTEAFF. The CDR3 bases are TGTGCCAGCACATCAGGGGTTGGGACTGAAGCTTTCTTT. The full variable domain, its missing parts supplied by reference TRBV7-8 and TRBJ1-1, is GAGVSQSPRYKVAKRGQDVALRCDPISGHVSLFWYQQALGQGPEFLTYFQNEAQLDKSGLPSDRFFAERPEGSVSTLKIQRTQQEDSAVYLCASTSGVGTEAFFGQGTRLTVV.

The rearrangement uses TRBV3-1 (or the pseudogene TRBV3-2) and TRBJ1-1; D is perhaps TRBD1 (6 bases). Trimming stripped 4 bases from V and 1 base from J, with 10 bases between. This CDR3 comprises 14 residues. The germline V gene encodes CDR1 LGHDT and CDR2 YNNKEL (reference sequence). The CDR3 spells CASSPTGKNTEAFF. In DNA form, the CDR3 reads TGTGCCAGCAGCCCCACAGGGAAGAACACTGAAGCTTTCTTT.

The rearrangement uses TRBV9 and TRBJ1-2, with D perhaps matching TRBD1 (5 bases). Per the germline V gene, CDR1 is SGDLS and CDR2 is YYNGEE. Between the trimmed V and J ends, which lost 0 bases and 4 bases, there was a span of 16 bases. This CDR3 has 16 residues. The CDR3 spells CASSVDGGLTFYGYTF. CDR3 coding DNA: TGTGCCAGCAGCGTAGATGGGGGACTAACCTTCTATGGCTACACCTTC.

This chain connects TRBV3-1 (or the pseudogene TRBV3-2) to TRBJ1-4; TRBD1 might be the D (5 bases). Germline V gene data show CDR1 as LGHDT and CDR2 as YNNKEL (reference sequence). This CDR3 region has 17 residues. V dropped 1 base and J dropped 8 bases, with 20 bases sitting between them. CDR3 sequence reads: CASSQGVLVQGQEKLFF. In nucleotides, the CDR3 is TGTGCCAGCAGCCAAGGGGTGCTGGTGCAGGGCCAGGAAAAACTGTTTTTT.

This chain uses TRBV5-4 with TRBJ1-6; maybe TRBD1 (6 bases). CDR1 SGHNT and CDR2 YYREEE come from the germline V gene (reference sequence). The V and J ends lost 2 bases and 6 bases respectively, with 12 bases between them. CDR3 length: 15 amino acids. DNA of the CDR3: TGTGCCAGCAGCTTCTCGGACAGCATTAATTCACCCCTCCACTTT. Translation: CASSFSDSINSPLHF.

The chain combines TRBV14 with TRBJ2-2; perhaps TRBD2 as D (5 bases). CDR1 is SGHDN and CDR2 is FVKESK in the germline V gene. The germline V and J ends were trimmed by 1 base and 4 bases, with 7 bases remaining between them. This CDR3 is built from 14 residues. The CDR3 DNA sequence: TGTGCCAGCAGCCAAGTGCGGGCCACCGGGGAGCTGTTTTTT. Translated, it gives CASSQVRATGELFF.